The rows below give T cell receptor beta chains drawn from one sample of a study of blood T cell repertoires in COVID-19. Sequencing used immunoSEQ multiplex PCR; TCRdb keeps in-frame clones, though not all of them. The repertoire has some 390,000 clones, around nine tenths of them found once; the top ten carry approximately 1.5%. Material: peripheral blood. The origin of the receptors is a woman in her forties with COVID-19, enrolled during active disease. Both conserved end residues are part of each CDR3. Fields, in order: CDR3 protein, CDR3 DNA, D gene, J gene, clone size, V gene. D genes are given only for firm matches. Some rows mark clone size as missing; the rest say once, few, many or name a class of expanded clone.

CDR3 protein: CASSLGSSGNTIYF
CDR3 DNA: TGTGCCAGCAGCTTAGGCAGCTCTGGAAACACCATATATTTT
D gene: NA
J gene: TRBJ1-3
clone size: few
V gene: TRBV7-2

CDR3 protein: CASSHWALTFENTEAFF
CDR3 DNA: TGCGCCAGCAGCCACTGGGCACTTACGTTCGAGAACACTGAAGCTTTCTTT
D gene: NA
J gene: TRBJ1-1
clone size: NA
V gene: TRBV4-1

CDR3 protein: CASSPRASGGLRVNEQFF
CDR3 DNA: TGTGCCAGCAGCCCTCGTGCCAGCGGGGGGCTCCGAGTCAATGAGCAGTTCTTC
D gene: TRBD2
J gene: TRBJ2-1
clone size: NA
V gene: TRBV9

CDR3 protein: CASSIVVVRNRGTEAFF
CDR3 DNA: TGTGCCAGCAGCATAGTGGTCGTTCGGAACAGGGGGACTGAAGCTTTCTTT
D gene: TRBD1
J gene: TRBJ1-1
clone size: NA
V gene: TRBV7-2

CDR3 protein: CASSYSRTVIYF
CDR3 DNA: TGTGCCAGCAGTTACTCGAGAACGGTCATATATTTT
D gene: NA
J gene: TRBJ1-3
clone size: NA
V gene: TRBV6-2/TRBV6-3

CDR3 protein: CASSARTGSSGNTIYF
CDR3 DNA: TGTGCCAGCAGCGCACGGACAGGCTCCTCTGGAAACACCATATATTTT
D gene: TRBD1
J gene: TRBJ1-3
clone size: NA
V gene: TRBV9

CDR3 protein: CASSRSGTFSYEQYF
CDR3 DNA: TGTGCCAGCAGCAGATCCGGGACATTCTCCTACGAGCAGTACTTC
D gene: NA
J gene: TRBJ2-7
clone size: NA
V gene: TRBV5-6

CDR3 protein: CASSLYSSNSGNTIYF
CDR3 DNA: TGTGCCAGCAGCTTATACAGCAGCAACTCTGGAAACACCATATATTTT
D gene: NA
J gene: TRBJ1-3
clone size: NA
V gene: TRBV11-2

CDR3 protein: CASSQDAGFQPQHF
CDR3 DNA: TGCGCCAGCAGCCAAGACGCAGGCTTTCAGCCCCAGCATTTT
D gene: NA
J gene: TRBJ1-5
clone size: NA
V gene: TRBV4-3

CDR3 protein: CASSLRPGTGDEKLFF
CDR3 DNA: TGTGCCAGCAGCCTCCGACCCGGGACAGGGGATGAAAAACTGTTTTTT
D gene: TRBD1
J gene: TRBJ1-4
clone size: NA
V gene: TRBV9

CDR3 protein: CASSLTGTGYYEQYF
CDR3 DNA: TGTGCCAGCAGCTTAACCGGGACAGGGTACTACGAGCAGTACTTC
D gene: TRBD1
J gene: TRBJ2-7
clone size: once
V gene: TRBV7-3

CDR3 protein: CASSQDRQGPNYGYTF
CDR3 DNA: TGCGCCAGCAGCCAAGATCGACAGGGCCCTAACTATGGCTACACCTTC
D gene: TRBD1
J gene: TRBJ1-2
clone size: NA
V gene: TRBV4-3

CDR3 protein: CASTQAGRRADTQYF
CDR3 DNA: TGTGCCAGCACCCAAGCGGGGCGGAGAGCAGATACGCAGTATTTT
D gene: TRBD2
J gene: TRBJ2-3
clone size: NA
V gene: TRBV2

CDR3 protein: CARTGILNTEAFF
CDR3 DNA: TGTGCCCGTACAGGGATCCTGAACACTGAAGCTTTCTTT
D gene: NA
J gene: TRBJ1-1
clone size: NA
V gene: TRBV30

CDR3 protein: CASSEEKAGGEGGYGYTF
CDR3 DNA: TGTGCCAGCAGTGAAGAGAAGGCAGGGGGCGAGGGCGGCTATGGCTACACCTTC
D gene: TRBD1
J gene: TRBJ1-2
clone size: NA
V gene: TRBV6-1

CDR3 protein: CASSPNRESYNEQFF
CDR3 DNA: TGTGCCAGCAGCCCCAACAGGGAATCCTACAATGAGCAGTTCTTC
D gene: NA
J gene: TRBJ2-1
clone size: NA
V gene: TRBV7-2

CDR3 protein: CASSPRDLRGYTF
CDR3 DNA: TGTGCCAGCTCACCACGGGACTTACGCGGCTACACCTTC
D gene: NA
J gene: TRBJ1-2
clone size: NA
V gene: TRBV18

CDR3 protein: CASSLQTGGSTGNTIYF
CDR3 DNA: TGCGCCAGCAGCTTACAGACAGGGGGCTCTACTGGAAACACCATATATTTT
D gene: TRBD1
J gene: TRBJ1-3
clone size: NA
V gene: TRBV5-1

CDR3 protein: CASSPRWGPSEKLFF
CDR3 DNA: TGTGCCAGCAGCCCACGTTGGGGGCCTAGTGAAAAACTGTTTTTT
D gene: NA
J gene: TRBJ1-4
clone size: NA
V gene: TRBV14

CDR3 protein: CASSRGWAAGLAGSETQYF
CDR3 DNA: TGTGCCAGCAGCAGAGGGTGGGCGGCGGGGCTAGCGGGGTCAGAGACCCAGTACTTC
D gene: TRBD2
J gene: TRBJ2-5
clone size: NA
V gene: TRBV11-2

CDR3 protein: CASSPWHTDTQYF
CDR3 DNA: TGTGCCAGCAGCCCCTGGCACACAGATACGCAGTATTTT
D gene: NA
J gene: TRBJ2-3
clone size: NA
V gene: TRBV7-8

CDR3 protein: CASSYRGPNSPLHF
CDR3 DNA: TGTGCCAGCAGTTACAGGGGTCCTAATTCACCCCTCCACTTT
D gene: TRBD1
J gene: TRBJ1-6
clone size: NA
V gene: TRBV27

CDR3 protein: CASSLLPRGSTASEQYF
CDR3 DNA: TGTGCCAGCTCACTCCTCCCTCGCGGGAGTACTGCTAGCGAGCAGTACTTC
D gene: TRBD2
J gene: TRBJ2-7
clone size: NA
V gene: TRBV18

CDR3 protein: CASSRESGSGTQYF
CDR3 DNA: TGTGCCAGCAGCCGAGAATCAGGGTCTGGTACGCAGTATTTT
D gene: NA
J gene: TRBJ2-3
clone size: NA
V gene: TRBV27

CDR3 protein: CASSLSWGGEKLFF
CDR3 DNA: TGTGCCAGCAGTCTTTCCTGGGGGGGCGAAAAACTGTTTTTT
D gene: NA
J gene: TRBJ1-4
clone size: once
V gene: TRBV27

CDR3 protein: CASSQYIAGDTDTQYF
CDR3 DNA: TGCGCCAGCAGCCAATATATAGCGGGTGACACAGATACGCAGTATTTT
D gene: TRBD2
J gene: TRBJ2-3
clone size: NA
V gene: TRBV5-1